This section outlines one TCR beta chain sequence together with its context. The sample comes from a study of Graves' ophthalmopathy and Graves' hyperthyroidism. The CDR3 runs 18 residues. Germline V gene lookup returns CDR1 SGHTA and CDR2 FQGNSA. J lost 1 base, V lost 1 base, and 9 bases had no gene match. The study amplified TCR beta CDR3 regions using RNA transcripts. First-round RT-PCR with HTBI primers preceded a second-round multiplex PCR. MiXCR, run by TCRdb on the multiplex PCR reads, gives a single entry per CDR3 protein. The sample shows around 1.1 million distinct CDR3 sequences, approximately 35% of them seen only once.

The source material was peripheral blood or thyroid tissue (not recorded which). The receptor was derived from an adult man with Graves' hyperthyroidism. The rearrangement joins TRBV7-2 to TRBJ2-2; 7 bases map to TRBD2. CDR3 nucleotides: TGTGCCAGCAGCTTAGGACTAGCCGGAGTATGGAACACCGGGGAGCTGTTTTTT. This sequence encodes CASSLGLAGVWNTGELFF.